This TCR beta chain originates from a study of cytomegalovirus exposure and HLA in healthy donors. While the first cohort had some 700 subjects, the donors belonged to the separate validation cohort of about 130 subjects. As regards this clone: Its antigen is not identified.

The CDR3 sequence is 15 residues long. Per the germline V gene, CDR1 is MGHRA and CDR2 is YSYEKL. With 5 bases clipped from V and 4 bases from J, the junction kept 6 bases outside the gene matches. General observations from the study: Subsequent analysis showed first-cohort TCR clusters tending to co-occur in around 130 validation repertoires. Using the classifier, cytomegalovirus status was reportedly diagnosed with high specificity and sensitivity. Some 150 TCR beta chains were listed as cytomegalovirus-associated.

Here immunoSEQ multiplex PCR was the method, and the copy in TCRdb shows in-frame clones only, minus some. This sample carries 150,000 to 200,000 clones, less than 90% of them seen once, and the ten largest clones take approximately 2.4%. This receptor was identified in a woman aged 18-29 years in good health and CMV-seronegative. This chain uses TRBV4-1 with TRBJ2-7; 12 bases map to TRBD1. The sequencing input was PBMCs. The DNA of the CDR3 is TGCGCCAGCAGCTGGCGGGACAGGGGGCAATACGAGCAGTACTTC. It is translated as CASSWRDRGQYEQYF.